The rows below give T cell receptor beta chains drawn from one sample of a study of response to subunit inactivated influenza vaccine. From the RT-PCR reads, TCRdb called clonotypes with MiXCR, one entry per CDR3 protein. The table has under 200,000 distinct CDR3 sequences, approximately 10% seen once; the top ten hold 9.5% to 15%. The specimen comprised non-naive T cells sorted from PBMCs, sampled about 40 days after vaccination. The receptors come from a middle-aged man who received an inactivated influenza vaccine. Each CDR3 is given with its conserved first and last residue. A D gene is named only where the DNA matches it firmly. Size is omitted from some rows. Given values are once, few, many or a class for expanded clones.

CDR3nt,CDR3aa,abundance,d_gene,len,v_gene,j_gene
TGCAGCGTTGCAGTTGGAAGGTTCGAAGGCTACACCTTC,CSVAVGRFEGYTF,few,NA,13,TRBV29-1,TRBJ1-2
TGTGCCAGCAGTTTAGGAGGGGGAGACTCCTACGAGCAGTACTTC,CASSLGGGDSYEQYF,NA,NA,15,TRBV27,TRBJ2-7
TGCAGTGGCAGTCCTTCTAGCGGGGCAGCCTACGAGCAGTACTTC,CSGSPSSGAAYEQYF,NA,TRBD2,15,TRBV20-1,TRBJ2-7
TGTGCCAGCGGCGGAAACTATGGCTACACCTTC,CASGGNYGYTF,many,NA,11,TRBV5-5,TRBJ1-2
TGCGCCAGCAGCCAAGGTCTAGGCCGGGCTGAAGCTTTCTTT,CASSQGLGRAEAFF,many,NA,14,TRBV4-1,TRBJ1-1
TGTACCAGCAGCTTAGATGGGAGTAGATTTCAGCCCCAGCATTTT,CTSSLDGSRFQPQHF,NA,NA,15,TRBV7-2,TRBJ1-5
TGTGCCATCAGTGAGTCCGGGACATGGATTCAGTACTTC,CAISESGTWIQYF,many,NA,13,TRBV10-3,TRBJ2-4
TGCGCCAGCAGCCTCTACGAAAGGGGGCGGACGGAGACCCAGTACTTC,CASSLYERGRTETQYF,NA,TRBD1,16,TRBV4-1,TRBJ2-5
TGTGCCAGCAGCCAATCAAGGGGGCGAGAGACCCAGTACTTC,CASSQSRGRETQYF,NA,TRBD1,14,TRBV16,TRBJ2-5
TGTGCCAGCAGTTTAAAGGGACTCACAACTAGGGAGCTGTTTTTT,CASSLKGLTTRELFF,many,NA,15,TRBV12-3/TRBV12-4,TRBJ2-2
TGTGCCAGCAGAGAGACAGTTATTGACACAGATACGCAGTATTTT,CASRETVIDTDTQYF,NA,NA,15,TRBV7-8,TRBJ2-3
TGCAGTGCTGACGTGGGGGGCTTTGACTACGAGCAGTACTTC,CSADVGGFDYEQYF,few,NA,14,TRBV20-1,TRBJ2-7
TGTGCCAGCAGTCCACAGGTGGAGCAGTTCTTC,CASSPQVEQFF,many,NA,11,TRBV6-6,TRBJ2-1
TGCGCCAGCAGCTTGGCGGGCAGGGAGGTTTCACCCCTCCACTTT,CASSLAGREVSPLHF,many,NA,15,TRBV5-1,TRBJ1-6
TGTGCCAGCAGCGTAGACCCGGGAGTGGAGACCCAGTACTTC,CASSVDPGVETQYF,few,NA,14,TRBV9,TRBJ2-5
TGCAGCGTTACTCCTAACAGGGGTGGCGAGCAGTACTTC,CSVTPNRGGEQYF,few,TRBD1,13,TRBV29-1,TRBJ2-7
TGCAGTGCTAGAGATGAGTGGGGGGAGAACACCGGGGAGCTGTTTTTT,CSARDEWGENTGELFF,many,NA,16,TRBV20-1,TRBJ2-2
TGCGCCAGCAGCCAAGTTTTCCCCGGGAGCGAGCAGTACTTC,CASSQVFPGSEQYF,many,NA,14,TRBV4-3,TRBJ2-7
TGTGCCAGCAGCCCGTTAGCTGTCCGGGACTATATGTACTTC,CASSPLAVRDYMYF,NA,TRBD2,14,TRBV7-2,TRBJ2-5
TGTGCCAGCAGCCAACGGGGACAGTCCTACGAGCAGTACTTC,CASSQRGQSYEQYF,many,TRBD1,14,TRBV7-2,TRBJ2-7
TGTGCCAGCAGCTTGTGGCAGAGCTCCTACGAGCAGTACTTC,CASSLWQSSYEQYF,NA,NA,14,TRBV7-2,TRBJ2-7
TGCAGTGCGAGAGTAGCAGGCCGAAATCAGCCCCAGCATTTT,CSARVAGRNQPQHF,many,NA,14,TRBV20-1,TRBJ1-5
TGTGCCAGCAGCCAAGATCGGCAGTATGAGCAGTTCTTC,CASSQDRQYEQFF,many,NA,13,TRBV4-2,TRBJ2-1
TGCAGTGCTGAAATAGCGGGAAGCGGCAATGAGCAGTTCTTC,CSAEIAGSGNEQFF,NA,TRBD2,14,TRBV20-1,TRBJ2-1
TGCGCCAGCAGCCAACTAGCTAGCACAGATACGCAGTATTTT,CASSQLASTDTQYF,NA,NA,14,TRBV4-3,TRBJ2-3
TGTGCCAGTAGTACCCGCCAAGAACAGTTCTTC,CASSTRQEQFF,NA,NA,11,TRBV19,TRBJ2-1
TGTGCCAGCAGCTTATCGCGGACTAGCGGGGGGCGCACAGATACGCAGTATTTT,CASSLSRTSGGRTDTQYF,many,TRBD2,18,TRBV7-2,TRBJ2-3
TGCGCCAGCAGCTCATCTCTAGCGGGAGTACAAGAGACCCAGTACTTC,CASSSSLAGVQETQYF,few,TRBD2,16,TRBV5-1,TRBJ2-5
TGTGCCAGCAGTTTAGTGGGACAGGGGGCCGGGGAGCTGTTTTTT,CASSLVGQGAGELFF,many,TRBD1,15,TRBV12-3/TRBV12-4,TRBJ2-2
TGCGCCAGCAGCTTGACAGGGATATCTGAAGCTTTCTTT,CASSLTGISEAFF,many,NA,13,TRBV5-1,TRBJ1-1
TGCGCCAGCAGGCTCCCTCGGGGGACCACAGATACGCAGTATTTT,CASRLPRGTTDTQYF,many,NA,15,TRBV10-2,TRBJ2-3
TGTGCCAGCAGTTACCCGGGGGACGGCTACACCTTC,CASSYPGDGYTF,few,NA,12,TRBV12-3/TRBV12-4,TRBJ1-2
TGCAGTGCTAAGAGGGTTGGAGAGACCCAGTACTTC,CSAKRVGETQYF,NA,NA,12,TRBV20-1,TRBJ2-5
TGTGCCAGTAGTTCTCTCTGGGACAGGGAACGTCAAAACATTCAGTACTTC,CASSSLWDRERQNIQYF,NA,TRBD1,17,TRBV19,TRBJ2-4
TGTGCCAGCAGCTCTCAGACAGGGGGAAATGAGCAGTTCTTC,CASSSQTGGNEQFF,few,TRBD1,14,TRBV7-2,TRBJ2-1
TGTGCCAGCAGCCCCGGGACTACTGGCCAAGAGACCCAGTACTTC,CASSPGTTGQETQYF,NA,TRBD2,15,TRBV4-2,TRBJ2-5
TGTGCCAGCAGTTTCCGGGACGGTTTAGCCAAAAACATTCAGTACTTC,CASSFRDGLAKNIQYF,NA,NA,16,TRBV12-3/TRBV12-4,TRBJ2-4
TGTGCCAGCAGTAACGACAGGGGCCACACAGATACGCAGTATTTT,CASSNDRGHTDTQYF,few,TRBD1,15,TRBV6-5,TRBJ2-3
TGTGCCAGCAGCCCTGCGCGGTACAATGAGCAGTTCTTC,CASSPARYNEQFF,few,NA,13,TRBV7-8,TRBJ2-1
TGTGCCAGCAGGGGACTAAGCACAGATACGCAGTATTTT,CASRGLSTDTQYF,few,TRBD2,13,TRBV12-3/TRBV12-4,TRBJ2-3
TGTGCCAGCAGCCCTCTGAGGACAGGGGCTAATTCACCCCTCCACTTT,CASSPLRTGANSPLHF,few,TRBD1,16,TRBV6-2/TRBV6-3,TRBJ1-6
TGTGCCATCAGTGATTCCGGGAATCAGCCCCAGCATTTT,CAISDSGNQPQHF,many,NA,13,TRBV10-3,TRBJ1-5
TGCAGCCTAAGGACAGCGGAAGAGACCCAGTACTTC,CSLRTAEETQYF,few,NA,12,TRBV29-1,TRBJ2-5
TGTGCCAGCAGTCTTTTGAGTAAGCAAGAGACCCAGTACTTC,CASSLLSKQETQYF,few,NA,14,TRBV6-1,TRBJ2-5
TGTGCCAGCAGTTTAACTGGGTTCCCTAATTCACCCCTCCACTTT,CASSLTGFPNSPLHF,many,NA,15,TRBV12-3/TRBV12-4,TRBJ1-6
TGTGCCAGCAGCCCCCTAGGGTGGAATGAGCAGTTCTTC,CASSPLGWNEQFF,NA,NA,13,TRBV7-8,TRBJ2-1
TGTGCCATCAGTGAAGAGATTAGCACAGATACGCAGTATTTT,CAISEEISTDTQYF,few,NA,14,TRBV10-3,TRBJ2-3
TGTGCCAGCAGCTTGATAGGTGGACAGGGGATAGCCACAGATACGCAGTATTTT,CASSLIGGQGIATDTQYF,NA,TRBD1,18,TRBV5-6,TRBJ2-3
TGTGCCAGCAGGTCGAATTTGAACACTGAAGCTTTCTTT,CASRSNLNTEAFF,NA,NA,13,TRBV12-3/TRBV12-4,TRBJ1-1
TGTGCCAGCAGCCAACCGAGCAACTGGCGGGGGAGCTACAATGAGCAGTTCTTC,CASSQPSNWRGSYNEQFF,many,TRBD2,18,TRBV14,TRBJ2-1